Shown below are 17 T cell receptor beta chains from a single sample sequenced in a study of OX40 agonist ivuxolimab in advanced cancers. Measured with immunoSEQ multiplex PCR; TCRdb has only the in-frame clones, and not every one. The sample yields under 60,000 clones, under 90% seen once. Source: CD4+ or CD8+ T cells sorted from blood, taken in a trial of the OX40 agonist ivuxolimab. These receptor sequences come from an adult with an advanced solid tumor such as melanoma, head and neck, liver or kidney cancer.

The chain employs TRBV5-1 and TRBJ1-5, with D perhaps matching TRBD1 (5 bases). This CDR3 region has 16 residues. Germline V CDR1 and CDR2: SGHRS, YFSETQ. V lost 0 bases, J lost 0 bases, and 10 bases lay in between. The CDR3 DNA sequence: TGCGCCAGCAGCTTGGGAGCAGGGACTAGCAATCAGCCCCAGCATTTT. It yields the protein CASSLGAGTSNQPQHF.

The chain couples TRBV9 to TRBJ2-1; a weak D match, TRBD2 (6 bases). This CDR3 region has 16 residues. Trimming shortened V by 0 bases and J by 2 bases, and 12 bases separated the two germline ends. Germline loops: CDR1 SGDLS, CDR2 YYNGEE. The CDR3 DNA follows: TGTGCCAGCAGCGTAGTGGGTAGCGGTGCCTACAATGAGCAGTTCTTC. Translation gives CASSVVGSGAYNEQFF.

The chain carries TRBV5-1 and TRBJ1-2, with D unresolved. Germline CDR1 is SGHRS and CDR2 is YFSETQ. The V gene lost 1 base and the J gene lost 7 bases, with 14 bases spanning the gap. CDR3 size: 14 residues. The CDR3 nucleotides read TGCGCCAGCAGCTTGTCGGTCGAGGGATCTGGCTACACCTTC. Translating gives CASSLSVEGSGYTF.

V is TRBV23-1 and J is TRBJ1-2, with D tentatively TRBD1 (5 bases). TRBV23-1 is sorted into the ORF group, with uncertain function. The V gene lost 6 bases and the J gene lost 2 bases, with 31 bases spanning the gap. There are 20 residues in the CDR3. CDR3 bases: TGCGCCAGCAGACTAAACGACCCGGGACCCGTGTCCTGGTGGAACTATGGCTACACCTTC. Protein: CASRLNDPGPVSWWNYGYTF.

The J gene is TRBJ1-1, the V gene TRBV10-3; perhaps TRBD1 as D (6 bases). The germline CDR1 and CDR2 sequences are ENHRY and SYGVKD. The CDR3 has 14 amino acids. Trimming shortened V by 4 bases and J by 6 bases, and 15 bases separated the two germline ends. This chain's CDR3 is CAISVPQGRSEAFF. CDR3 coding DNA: TGTGCCATCAGTGTGCCCCAGGGGAGGTCTGAAGCTTTCTTT.

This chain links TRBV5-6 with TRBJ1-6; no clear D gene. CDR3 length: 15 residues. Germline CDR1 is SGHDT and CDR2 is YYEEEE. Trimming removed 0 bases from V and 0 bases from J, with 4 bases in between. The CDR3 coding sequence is TGTGCCAGCAGCTTGGACAGCTCCTATAATTCACCCCTCCACTTT. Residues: CASSLDSSYNSPLHF.

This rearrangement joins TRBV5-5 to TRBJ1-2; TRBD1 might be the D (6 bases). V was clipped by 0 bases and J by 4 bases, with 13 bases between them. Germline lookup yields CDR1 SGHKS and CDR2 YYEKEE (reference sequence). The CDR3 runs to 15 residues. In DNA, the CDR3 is TGTGCCAGCAGCTTGGTGGGGGCAGGCGGCTATGGCTACACCTTC. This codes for CASSLVGAGGYGYTF.

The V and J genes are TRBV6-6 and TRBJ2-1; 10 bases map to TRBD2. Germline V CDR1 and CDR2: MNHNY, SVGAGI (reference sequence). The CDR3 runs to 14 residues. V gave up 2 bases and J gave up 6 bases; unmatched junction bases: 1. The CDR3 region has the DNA TGTGCCAGCAGTTACCAGCGGGGGGGCAATGAGCAGTTCTTC. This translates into CASSYQRGGNEQFF.

CDR3 DNA sequence: TGCAGCGTTCACGTGGGGTTCACTGAAGCTTTCTTT. Its translation is CSVHVGFTEAFF. The chain carries TRBV29-1 and TRBJ1-1, with D unclear. The CDR3 totals 12 residues. CDR1 is SQVTM and CDR2 is ANQGSEA in the germline V gene. With 5 bases removed from V and 4 bases from J, the gap between germline ends came to 11 bases.

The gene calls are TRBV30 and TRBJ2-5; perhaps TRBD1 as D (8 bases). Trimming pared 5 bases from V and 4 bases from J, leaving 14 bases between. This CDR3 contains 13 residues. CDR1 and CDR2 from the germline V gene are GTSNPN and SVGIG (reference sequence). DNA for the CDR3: TGTGCCTGGGCACAGGGGGGGGTAGAGACCCAGTACTTC. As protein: CAWAQGGVETQYF.

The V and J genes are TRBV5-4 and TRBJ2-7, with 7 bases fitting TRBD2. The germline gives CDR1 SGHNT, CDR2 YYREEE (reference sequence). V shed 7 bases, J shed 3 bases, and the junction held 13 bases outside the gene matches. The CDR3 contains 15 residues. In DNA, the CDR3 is TGTGCCAGCTCCGGCGGGGCTAGCGGCAGCTACGAGCAGTACTTC. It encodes CASSGGASGSYEQYF.

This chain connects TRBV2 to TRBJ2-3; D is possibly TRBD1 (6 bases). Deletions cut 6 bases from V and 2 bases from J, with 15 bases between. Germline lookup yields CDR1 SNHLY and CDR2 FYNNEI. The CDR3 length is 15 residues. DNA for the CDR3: TGTGCCAGCAGAGTTGACAGGTTTCCCACAGATACGCAGTATTTT. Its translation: CASRVDRFPTDTQYF.

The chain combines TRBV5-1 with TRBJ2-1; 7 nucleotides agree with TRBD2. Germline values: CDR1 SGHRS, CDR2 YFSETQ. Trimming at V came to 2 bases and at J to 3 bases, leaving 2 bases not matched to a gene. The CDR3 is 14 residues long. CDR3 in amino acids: CASSLAGNYNEQFF. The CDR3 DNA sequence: TGCGCCAGCAGCTTAGCGGGAAACTACAATGAGCAGTTCTTC. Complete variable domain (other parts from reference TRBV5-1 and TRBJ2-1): KAGVTQTPRYLIKTRGQQVTLSCSPISGHRSVSWYQQTPGQGLQFLFEYFSETQRNKGNFPGRFSGRQFSNSRSEMNVSTLELGDSALYLCASSLAGNYNEQFFGPGTRLTVL.

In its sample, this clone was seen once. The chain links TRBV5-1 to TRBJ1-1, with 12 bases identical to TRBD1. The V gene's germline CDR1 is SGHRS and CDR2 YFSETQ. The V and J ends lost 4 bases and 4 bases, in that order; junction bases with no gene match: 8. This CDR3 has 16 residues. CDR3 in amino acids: CASSQGQGARVTEAFF. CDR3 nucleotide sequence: TGCGCCAGCAGCCAGGGACAGGGGGCGCGGGTCACTGAAGCTTTCTTT.

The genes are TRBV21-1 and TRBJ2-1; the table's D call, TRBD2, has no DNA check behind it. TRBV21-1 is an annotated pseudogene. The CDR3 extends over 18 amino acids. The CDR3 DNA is TGTGCCAGCAGCAAAGCTGCCAGCGGGAGGAGCTCCTACAATGAGCAGTTCTTC. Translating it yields CASSKAASGRSSYNEQFF.

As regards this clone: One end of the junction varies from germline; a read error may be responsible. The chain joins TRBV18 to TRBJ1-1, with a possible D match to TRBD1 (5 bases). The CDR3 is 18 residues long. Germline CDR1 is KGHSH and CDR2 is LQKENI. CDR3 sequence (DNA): TGTGCCAGCTTACCACAGACCAGGGTATCCAGAATCGGGACTGAAGCTTTCTTT. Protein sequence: CASLPQTRVSRIGTEAFF.

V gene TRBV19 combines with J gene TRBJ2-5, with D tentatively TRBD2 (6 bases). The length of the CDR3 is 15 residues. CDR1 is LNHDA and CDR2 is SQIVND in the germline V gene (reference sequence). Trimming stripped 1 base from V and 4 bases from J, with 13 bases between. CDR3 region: CASSIGGAGRETQYF. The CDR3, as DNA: TGTGCCAGTAGTATAGGCGGGGCGGGGAGAGAGACCCAGTACTTC.